Each of the 20 T cell receptor beta chains below was sequenced from the same sample in a study of OX40 agonist ivuxolimab in advanced cancers. Repertoires were generated with immunoSEQ multiplex PCR, while TCRdb's copy carries only in-frame clones and drops some. The data contain about 95,000 clones, roughly 91% of them singletons. The sample here was CD4+ or CD8+ T cells sorted from blood, taken in a trial of the OX40 agonist ivuxolimab. Receptors were obtained from an adult with an advanced solid tumor such as melanoma, head and neck, liver or kidney cancer.

The chain employs TRBV5-6 and TRBJ2-7; maybe TRBD2 (5 bases). The V gene's germline CDR1 is SGHDT and CDR2 YYEEEE. The V and J ends lost 5 bases and 0 bases respectively, with 9 bases between them. The CDR3 runs to 13 residues. CDR3: CASREVSSYEQYF. The DNA of the CDR3 is TGTGCCAGCAGGGAGGTTAGCTCCTACGAGCAGTACTTC. Using reference TRBV5-6 and TRBJ2-7 for the parts outside the CDR3, the full variable domain is DAGVTQSPTHLIKTRGQQVTLRCSPKSGHDTVSWYQQALGQGPQFIFQYYEEEERQRGNFPDRFSGHQFPNYSSELNVNALLLGDSALYLCASREVSSYEQYFGPGTRLTVT.

Of note for this clone: Other DNA sequences in this sample translate to the same CDR3. The rearrangement uses TRBV7-2 and TRBJ2-5; D remains unclear. From germline, CDR1 is SGHTA and CDR2 FQGNSA. Trimming took 6 bases from V and 1 from J, leaving 6 bases between them. This CDR3 comprises 12 residues. As DNA, the CDR3 is TGTGCCAGCAGTTCCCTCCAAGAGACCCAGTACTTC. Its translation is CASSSLQETQYF.

The chain carries TRBV5-1 and TRBJ2-7; perhaps D is TRBD1 or TRBD2 (5 bases each). The V gene lost 4 bases and the J gene lost 2 bases, with 13 bases spanning the gap. Germline lookup yields CDR1 SGHRS and CDR2 YFSETQ. The CDR3 has 14 amino acids. This chain's CDR3 is CASSLSGAAYEQYF. The CDR3 DNA is TGCGCCAGCAGCCTCTCCGGGGCCGCCTACGAGCAGTACTTC.

Only one count was recorded for this clone. This chain links TRBV18 with TRBJ2-4; D gene ambiguous. Germline lookup yields CDR1 KGHSH and CDR2 LQKENI. The ends were cut back, 3 bases at V and 9 bases at J, with 12 bases in the middle. CDR3 length: 13 residues. The CDR3, as DNA: TGTGCCAGCTCACCTGTCACTGGACCCATTCAGTACTTC. This codes for CASSPVTGPIQYF.

J is TRBJ1-5 and V is TRBV5-5, with unresolved D. Germline V gene sequence: CDR1 SGHKS, CDR2 YYEKEE (reference sequence). The CDR3 consists of 14 residues. Trimming left V 3 bases short and J 2 bases short, with 9 bases between. The CDR3 DNA is TGTGCCAGCAGCTCTGACACAGGCAATCAGCCCCAGCATTTT. Translation: CASSSDTGNQPQHF.

In regard to this clone: A junction end diverges from the germline sequence, so it may reflect a read error. Distinct nucleotide sequences in the sample also encode this CDR3. The rearrangement joins TRBV11-3 to TRBJ2-1; D uncertain. This CDR3 region has 11 residues. The germline CDR1 and CDR2 sequences are SGHNT and YENEEA. The CDR3 nucleotides are TGTGCCAGCAGCTCCGACAATGAGCAGTTCTTC. Protein: CASSSDNEQFF.

The chain couples TRBV27 to TRBJ2-1, with 8 positions matching TRBD2. Germline loops: CDR1 MNHEY, CDR2 SMNVEV (reference sequence). The CDR3 has 13 residues. V shed 2 bases, J shed 7 bases, and the junction held 1 base outside the gene matches. The CDR3 protein is CASSLSGSNEQFF. The CDR3 region has the DNA TGTGCCAGCAGTTTAAGCGGGAGTAATGAGCAGTTCTTC.

In this sample, this clone turned up once. This rearrangement joins TRBV5-1 to TRBJ1-2; tentative D call: TRBD1 (5 bases). With 4 bases removed from V and 3 bases from J, the gap between germline ends came to 16 bases. Per the germline V gene, CDR1 is SGHRS and CDR2 is YFSETQ. The CDR3 runs 15 residues. The CDR3 nucleotides are TGCGCCAGCAGCCTGTCGCCCCGGGGGGACTATGGCTACACCTTC. Translating gives CASSLSPRGDYGYTF.

The CDR3 DNA sequence: TGTGCCAGCCGTCAGAGCACTGAAGCTTTCTTT. This codes for CASRQSTEAFF. The rearrangement links TRBV6-1 to TRBJ1-1; D is unclear. Germline lookup yields CDR1 MNHNS and CDR2 SASEGT. The germline V and J ends were trimmed by 8 bases and 4 bases, with 8 bases remaining between them. The CDR3 runs to 11 residues.

The V gene is TRBV6-6, the J gene TRBJ1-5, with a possible D match to TRBD1 (5 bases). CDR3 length equals 13 residues. Germline CDR1 is MNHNY and CDR2 is SVGAGI (reference sequence). With 6 bases removed from V and 3 bases from J, the gap between germline ends came to 9 bases. CDR3 loop: CASRGGVNQPQHF. DNA of the CDR3: TGTGCCAGCAGGGGAGGGGTCAATCAGCCCCAGCATTTT.

The chain couples TRBV7-2 to TRBJ2-7; TRBD2 agrees at 11 bases. The J segment lost 0 bases and the V segment lost 5 bases, leaving 3 bases of the junction unmatched. This CDR3 contains 15 residues. Germline CDR1 SGHTA, CDR2 FQGNSA. The CDR3 here is CASSKGLAASYEQYF. CDR3 nucleotide sequence: TGTGCCAGCAGCAAGGGACTAGCGGCCTCCTACGAGCAGTACTTC.

The J gene is TRBJ2-3, the V gene TRBV5-1, with D perhaps TRBD1 (5 bases). Per the germline V gene, CDR1 is SGHRS and CDR2 is YFSETQ. Trimming cost V 1 base and J 1 base, with 10 bases left between them. The CDR3 consists of 15 residues. This CDR3 reads CASSLNQGRTDTQYF. CDR3 bases: TGCGCCAGCAGCTTGAATCAGGGCCGCACAGATACGCAGTATTTT.

This clone was observed a single time. The chain links TRBV6-1 to TRBJ2-2, with a tentative D call TRBD2 (6 bases). From germline, CDR1 is MNHNS and CDR2 SASEGT. The V end was cut by 6 bases, the J end by 4 bases, with 12 bases between. The CDR3 consists of 14 residues. CDR3 sequence: CASSRERATGELFF. CDR3 DNA sequence: TGTGCCAGCAGCCGCGAGCGGGCCACCGGGGAGCTGTTTTTT.

V and J are TRBV10-3 and TRBJ2-7; 7 bases are a match to TRBD1. J lost 0 bases, V lost 6 bases, and 2 bases had no gene match. CDR1 ENHRY and CDR2 SYGVKD come from the germline V gene. The CDR3 runs to 13 residues. CDR3: CAISPGGSYEQYF. The DNA for the CDR3 is TGTGCCATCAGCCCAGGGGGCTCCTACGAGCAGTACTTC.

This clone showed up just once. The DNA for the CDR3 is TGTGCCAGCAGTTTTGGGGGCACTGGAAACACCATATATTTT. It codes for CASSFGGTGNTIYF. The chain couples TRBV6-6 to TRBJ1-3, with a possible D match to TRBD1 (6 bases). Germline loops: CDR1 MNHNY, CDR2 SVGAGI (reference sequence). This CDR3 is 14 amino acids long. Trimming shortened V by 4 bases and J by 2 bases, and 9 bases separated the two germline ends.

The V gene is TRBV28, the J gene TRBJ1-1; no clear D gene. V was shortened by 6 bases and J by 2 bases, with 10 bases between the two germline ends. The CDR3 covers 13 residues. Germline CDR1 and CDR2: MDHEN and SYDVKM. The CDR3 sequence is CASRRSSNTEAFF. The CDR3 nucleotides are TGTGCCAGCAGGAGGAGCAGCAACACTGAAGCTTTCTTT. The variable domain in full, with the rest retrieved from reference TRBV28 and TRBJ1-1, is DVKVTQSSRYLVKRTGEKVFLECVQDMDHENMFWYRQDPGLGLRLIYFSYDVKMKEKGDIPEGYSVSREKKERFSLILESASTNQTSMYLCASRRSSNTEAFFGQGTRLTVV.

The chain links TRBV11-2 to TRBJ2-7; D is perhaps TRBD1 or TRBD2 (5 bases each). The CDR3 extends over 15 amino acids. Deletions cut 0 bases from V and 6 bases from J, with 15 bases between. Germline CDR1 is SGHAT and CDR2 is FQNNGV. CDR3 amino acids: CASSLDGDPRFEQYF. CDR3 nucleotides: TGTGCCAGCAGCTTAGATGGGGACCCCCGTTTCGAGCAGTACTTC.

V gene TRBV18 combines with J gene TRBJ2-5; 10 bases match TRBD1. Germline-derived CDR1 and CDR2 are KGHSH and LQKENI. Trimming cost V 4 bases and J 3 bases; bases outside gene matches: 5. The CDR3 has 15 amino acids. The CDR3 here is CASSLAGTGEETQYF. The CDR3 nucleotides are TGTGCCAGCTCACTTGCCGGGACAGGGGAAGAGACCCAGTACTTC. Based on the CDR3 plus reference TRBV18 and TRBJ2-5, the full variable domain is NAGVMQNPRHLVRRRGQEARLRCSPMKGHSHVYWYRQLPEEGLKFMVYLQKENIIDESGMPKERFSAEFPKEGPSILRIQQVVRGDSAAYFCASSLAGTGEETQYFGPGTRLLVL.

The rearrangement links TRBV28 to TRBJ2-7, with 16 bases that match TRBD2. This CDR3 is 18 amino acids long. V lost 6 bases, J lost 0 bases, and 8 bases stayed unmatched. In germline, CDR1 is MDHEN, CDR2 SYDVKM. CDR3 in amino acids: CASSPMGTSGRASYEQYF. CDR3 in DNA: TGTGCCAGCAGCCCGATGGGGACTAGCGGGAGGGCCTCCTACGAGCAGTACTTC.

The gene calls are TRBV5-6 and TRBJ2-5, with no clear D. V dropped 0 bases and J dropped 3 bases, with 6 bases sitting between them. This CDR3 comprises 13 residues. Germline CDR1 and CDR2: SGHDT and YYEEEE. CDR3 amino acids: CASSLVAEETQYF. In DNA, the CDR3 is TGTGCCAGCAGCTTGGTAGCTGAAGAGACCCAGTACTTC.